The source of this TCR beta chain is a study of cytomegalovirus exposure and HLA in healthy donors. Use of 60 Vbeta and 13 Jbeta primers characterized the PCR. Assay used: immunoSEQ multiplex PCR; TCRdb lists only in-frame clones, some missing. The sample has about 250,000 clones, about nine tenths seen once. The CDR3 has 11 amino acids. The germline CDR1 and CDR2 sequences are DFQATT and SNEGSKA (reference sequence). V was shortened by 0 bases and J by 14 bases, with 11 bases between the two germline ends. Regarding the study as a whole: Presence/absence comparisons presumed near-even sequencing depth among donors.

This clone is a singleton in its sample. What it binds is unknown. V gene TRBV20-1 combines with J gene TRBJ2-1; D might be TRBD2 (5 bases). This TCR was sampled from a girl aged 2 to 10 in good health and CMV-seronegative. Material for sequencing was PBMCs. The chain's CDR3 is CSARDGLAEFF. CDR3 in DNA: TGCAGTGCTAGAGATGGGCTAGCTGAGTTCTTC.